The T cell receptor (beta chain) under discussion was sequenced for a study of radiotherapy plus CTLA-4 blockade in lung cancer. Looking at the study overall: Of the patients, 15% to 20% showed objective responses and roughly 31% attained disease control. The study's findings and limits: Expansion in blood of tumor-derived TCR clones was seen after radiotherapy plus ipilimumab.

As for this clone: The antigen is undetermined.

Patients in the study, people with chemo-refractory metastatic non-small-cell lung cancer, received focal radiation plus ipilimumab CTLA-4 blockade. Assay used: immunoSEQ multiplex PCR; TCRdb lists only in-frame clones, some missing. The data contain about 97,000 clones, roughly 74% of them singletons. The sequenced sample was peripheral blood, obtained from a patient treated with radiotherapy plus ipilimumab. The sequence derives from a human donor with non-small cell lung cancer who had a partial response to radiotherapy plus ipilimumab. Some clones in this sample may be carry-over from other donors' samples.

CDR3: CASTNDRGQIYGYTF. The CDR3 region has the DNA TGTGCCAGCACTAACGACAGGGGGCAAATCTATGGCTACACCTTC. The rearrangement links TRBV6-1 to TRBJ1-2; 10 bases line up with TRBD1. Germline lookup yields CDR1 MNHNS and CDR2 SASEGT. The V segment lost 7 bases and the J segment 4 bases; nucleotides outside the gene matches: 9. The CDR3 covers 15 residues.